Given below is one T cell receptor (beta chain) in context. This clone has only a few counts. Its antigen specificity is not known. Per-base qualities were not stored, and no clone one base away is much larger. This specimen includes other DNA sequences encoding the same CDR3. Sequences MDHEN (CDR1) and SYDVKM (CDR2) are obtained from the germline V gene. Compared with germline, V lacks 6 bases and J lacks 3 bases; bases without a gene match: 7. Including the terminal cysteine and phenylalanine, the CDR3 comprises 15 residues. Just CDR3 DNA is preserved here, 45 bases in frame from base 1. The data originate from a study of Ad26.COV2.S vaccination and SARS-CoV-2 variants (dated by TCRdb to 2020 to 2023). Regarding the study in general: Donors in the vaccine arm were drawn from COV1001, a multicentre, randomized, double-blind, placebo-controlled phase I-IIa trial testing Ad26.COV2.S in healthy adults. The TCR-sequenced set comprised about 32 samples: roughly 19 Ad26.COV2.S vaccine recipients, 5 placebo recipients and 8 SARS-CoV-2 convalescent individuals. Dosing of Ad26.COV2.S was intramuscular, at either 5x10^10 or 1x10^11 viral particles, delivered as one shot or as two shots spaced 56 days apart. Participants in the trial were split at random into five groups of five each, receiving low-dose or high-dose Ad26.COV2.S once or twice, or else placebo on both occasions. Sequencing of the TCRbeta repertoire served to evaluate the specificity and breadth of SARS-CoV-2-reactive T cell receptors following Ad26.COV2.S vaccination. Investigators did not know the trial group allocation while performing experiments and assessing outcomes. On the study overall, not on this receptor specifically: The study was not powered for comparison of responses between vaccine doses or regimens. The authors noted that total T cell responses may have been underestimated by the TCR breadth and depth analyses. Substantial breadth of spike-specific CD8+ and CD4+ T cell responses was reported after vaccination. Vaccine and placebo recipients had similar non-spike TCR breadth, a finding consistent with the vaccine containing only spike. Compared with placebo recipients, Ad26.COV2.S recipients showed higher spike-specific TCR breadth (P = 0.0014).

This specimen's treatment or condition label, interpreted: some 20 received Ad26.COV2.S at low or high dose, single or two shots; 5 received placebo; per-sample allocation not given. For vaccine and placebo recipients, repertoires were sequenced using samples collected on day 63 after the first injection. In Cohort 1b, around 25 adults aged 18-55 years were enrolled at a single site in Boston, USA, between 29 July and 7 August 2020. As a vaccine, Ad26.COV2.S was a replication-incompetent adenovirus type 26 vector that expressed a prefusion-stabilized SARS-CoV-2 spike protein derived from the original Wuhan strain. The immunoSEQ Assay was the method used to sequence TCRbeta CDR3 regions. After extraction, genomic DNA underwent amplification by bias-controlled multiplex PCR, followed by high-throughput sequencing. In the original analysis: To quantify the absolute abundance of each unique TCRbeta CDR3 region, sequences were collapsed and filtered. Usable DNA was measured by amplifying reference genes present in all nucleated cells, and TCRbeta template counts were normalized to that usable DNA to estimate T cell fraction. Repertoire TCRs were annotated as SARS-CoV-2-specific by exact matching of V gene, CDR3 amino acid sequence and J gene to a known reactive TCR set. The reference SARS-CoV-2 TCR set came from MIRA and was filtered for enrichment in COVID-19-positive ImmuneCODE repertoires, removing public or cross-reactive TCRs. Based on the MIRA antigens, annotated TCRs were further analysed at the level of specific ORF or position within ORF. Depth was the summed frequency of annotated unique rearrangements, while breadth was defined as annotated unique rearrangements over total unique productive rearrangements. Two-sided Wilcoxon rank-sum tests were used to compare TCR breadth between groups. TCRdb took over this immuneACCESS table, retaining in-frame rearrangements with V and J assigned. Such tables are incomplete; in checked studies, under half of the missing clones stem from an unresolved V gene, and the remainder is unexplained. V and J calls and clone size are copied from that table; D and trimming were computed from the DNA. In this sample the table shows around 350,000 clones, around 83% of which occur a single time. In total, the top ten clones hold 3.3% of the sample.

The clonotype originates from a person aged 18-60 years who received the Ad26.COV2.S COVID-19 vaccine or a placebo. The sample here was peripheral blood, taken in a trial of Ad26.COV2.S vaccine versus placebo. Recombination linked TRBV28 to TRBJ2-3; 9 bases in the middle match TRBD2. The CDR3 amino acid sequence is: CASSRASGITDTQYF. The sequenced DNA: TGTGCCAGCAGCCGCGCTAGCGGGATTACAGATACGCAGTATTTT.